This is a list of T cell receptor beta chains from one sample in a study of radiation and T cells in renal cell carcinoma. Only in-frame clones appear in the TCRdb table, and some are missing; sequencing was by immunoSEQ multiplex PCR. The sample shows 130,000 to 150,000 clones, 75% to 90% of them seen only once. The source material was blood, sampled from a patient whose treatment included radiotherapy and nephrectomy. These receptors originate from a woman aged 45-60 years with renal cell carcinoma. CDR3s include the opening cysteine and the closing phenylalanine or tryptophan. The D gene is left open where the match is weak. Size is stated for part of the rows, as once, few or many counts, or as a class when the clone is expanded.

D	size	J	V	length	DNA	CDR3
NA	NA	TRBJ2-5	TRBV11-2	10	TGTGCCAGCAGCTTAGCGACCCAGTACTTC	CASSLATQYF
TRBD1	few	TRBJ2-7	TRBV7-2	16	TGTGCCAGCAGCTTAAACCCAGGGGGAGTAACGGGGGAGCAGTACTTC	CASSLNPGGVTGEQYF
NA	NA	TRBJ1-1	TRBV10-1	16	TGCGCCAGCAGTGAGGGAAATTGGGGGGCTGAAACTGAAGCTTTCTTT	CASSEGNWGAETEAFF
TRBD2	NA	TRBJ2-1	TRBV4-1	17	TGCGCCAGCAGCCCTAAAAGACTAGCGGGAGGGCCCGATGAGCAGTTCTTC	CASSPKRLAGGPDEQFF
NA	NA	TRBJ2-5	TRBV2	14	TGTGCCAGCAGATCCGACAGGTCAGGAGAGACCCAGTACTTC	CASRSDRSGETQYF
TRBD1	NA	TRBJ1-1	TRBV5-4	15	TGTGCCAGCAGCGTGGGACAGTTGAGCGACACTGAAGCTTTCTTT	CASSVGQLSDTEAFF
NA	NA	TRBJ1-5	TRBV7-2	15	TGTGCCAGCAGGTACTCCGTAGGGCCGTGGCAGCCCCAGCATTTT	CASRYSVGPWQPQHF
TRBD1	NA	TRBJ1-2	TRBV7-2	15	TGTGCCAGCAGCTTAGAAACAGGGGTAGGCTATGGCTACACCTTC	CASSLETGVGYGYTF
NA	NA	TRBJ2-5	TRBV7-2	14	TGTGCCAGCAGCTACGGAACAGCTCAAGAGACCCAGTACTTC	CASSYGTAQETQYF
NA	NA	TRBJ2-5	TRBV4-3	15	TGCGCCAGCAGCCAAGATTTGGCAACTCAAGAGACCCAGTACTTC	CASSQDLATQETQYF
TRBD1	NA	TRBJ1-2	TRBV6-6	15	TGTGCCAGCAGTTACTCACAGGGGGAAGGCTATGGCTACACCTTC	CASSYSQGEGYGYTF
NA	NA	TRBJ2-1	TRBV7-2	13	TGTGCCAGCAGCCCCCCAGGAGCGGTTGAGCAGTTCTTC	CASSPPGAVEQFF
NA	NA	TRBJ2-1	TRBV19	14	TGTGCCAGTAATCGGGGGGCGCCCTACAATGAGCAGTTCTTC	CASNRGAPYNEQFF
NA	NA	TRBJ1-4	TRBV5-4	16	TGTGCCAGCAGCTCACGTCTGACCCTTGATTTGGACAAACTGTTTTTT	CASSSRLTLDLDKLFF
TRBD2	NA	TRBJ2-2	TRBV29-1	14	TGCAGCGTCCGGGACTACCTGGCGGGCGGGGAGCTGTTTTTT	CSVRDYLAGGELFF
TRBD2	NA	TRBJ2-3	TRBV11-3	15	TGTGCCAGCAGCCCAAGCGGGGGGAGCACAGATACGCAGTATTTT	CASSPSGGSTDTQYF
TRBD1	NA	TRBJ1-5	TRBV28	15	TGTGCCAGCAGTAAGGGACAGGTTTTTAATCAGCCCCAGCATTTT	CASSKGQVFNQPQHF
NA	once	TRBJ2-5	TRBV19	13	TGTGCCAGTAGTTATAGCATCCAAGAGACCCAGTACTTC	CASSYSIQETQYF
TRBD1	NA	TRBJ1-5	TRBV27	14	TGTGCCAGCAGCCTAACAGGGGGCAATCAGCCCCAGCATTTT	CASSLTGGNQPQHF
NA	NA	TRBJ1-4	TRBV2	16	TGTGCCAGCAGTGCGGGGCCCTTTCCAACTAATGAAAAACTGTTTTTT	CASSAGPFPTNEKLFF
NA	NA	TRBJ1-1	TRBV28	12	TGTGCCAGCAGTCTACGGTACACTGAAGCTTTCTTT	CASSLRYTEAFF
NA	NA	TRBJ1-3	TRBV18	12	TGTGCCAGCTCCATCTCGGGCGACACCATATATTTT	CASSISGDTIYF
TRBD1	NA	TRBJ2-7	TRBV4-3	15	TGCGCCAGCAGCCAAGATACCCAGGGGGCCTACGAGCAGTACTTC	CASSQDTQGAYEQYF
TRBD2	NA	TRBJ2-2	TRBV19	16	TGTGCCAGTAGCCTTAAACTAGCGGTAAACACCGGGGAGCTGTTTTTT	CASSLKLAVNTGELFF
NA	NA	TRBJ2-1	TRBV15	15	TGTGCCACCAGCAGAGAGAGGACAGTTAACAATGAGCAGTTCTTC	CATSRERTVNNEQFF
NA	few	TRBJ1-5	TRBV19	13	TGTGCCAGTAGTCTGTCCGCGCATCAGCCCCAGCATTTT	CASSLSAHQPQHF
NA	NA	TRBJ2-3	TRBV4-3	15	TGCGCCAGCAGCCAAGATGGCCAGGGCACAGATACGCAGTATTTT	CASSQDGQGTDTQYF
TRBD1	NA	TRBJ1-5	TRBV19	14	TGTGCCAGTAGGGGACAGATTAGCAATCAGCCCCAGCATTTT	CASRGQISNQPQHF
NA	few	TRBJ2-7	TRBV5-1	16	TGCGCCAGCAGCTTGGAGCCAGCGGGTGCCTCCTACGAGCAGTACTTC	CASSLEPAGASYEQYF
TRBD2	NA	TRBJ2-1	TRBV28	13	TGTGCCAGCACTACCGGACTAGCAAACGAGCAGTTCTTC	CASTTGLANEQFF
NA	NA	TRBJ2-7	TRBV4-3	14	TGCGCCAGCAGCCAAGTCGCAGGGGCCTACGAGCAGTACTTC	CASSQVAGAYEQYF
NA	NA	TRBJ2-7	TRBV7-3	13	TGTGCCAGCAGCTTAGACACCAACTACGAGCAGTACTTC	CASSLDTNYEQYF
TRBD1	NA	TRBJ2-7	TRBV19	13	TGTGCCACCGCACAGGGGGCCTCCTACGAGCAGTACTTC	CATAQGASYEQYF
NA	NA	TRBJ1-1	TRBV4-3	11	TGCGCCAGCAGCCACCTAGATGAAGCTTTCTTT	CASSHLDEAFF
NA	NA	TRBJ1-1	TRBV19	22	TGTGCCAGTAGTATTGACCCCCACGGCGCCGAGTCGCCTAAGTACTTGAACACTGAAGCTTTCTTT	CASSIDPHGAESPKYLNTEAFF
NA	NA	TRBJ1-5	TRBV6-5	13	TGTGCCAGCAGAGGGGGAGGCAATCAGCCCCAGCATTTT	CASRGGGNQPQHF
NA	NA	TRBJ1-5	TRBV6-5	15	TGTGCCAGCAGTTTACAAGGTGGAGGGGTAAGCCCCCAGCATTTT	CASSLQGGGVSPQHF
NA	NA	TRBJ2-1	TRBV29-1	13	TGCAGCGTTGTTAAGACAGCGGGCAATGAGCAGTTCTTC	CSVVKTAGNEQFF
TRBD1	NA	TRBJ2-5	TRBV5-6	17	TGTGCCAGCAGCCTTGTACAGGGGACAGCGTACCAAGAGACCCAGTACTTC	CASSLVQGTAYQETQYF
NA	NA	TRBJ1-3	TRBV15	15	TGTGCCACCAGCAGAGATCGGACTCTTGGAAACACCATATATTTT	CATSRDRTLGNTIYF
NA	NA	TRBJ2-2	TRBV27	13	TGTGCCAGCAAAGAACCGAACACCGGGGAGCTGTTTTTT	CASKEPNTGELFF
NA	NA	TRBJ2-7	TRBV11-1	15	TGTGCCAGCAGCCCAGGGACGGCTAGCTCCTACGAGCAGTACTTC	CASSPGTASSYEQYF
NA	NA	TRBJ1-5	TRBV6-6	14	TGTGCCAGCGTGCAACAGGGTTATGGTCAGCCCCAGCATTTT	CASVQQGYGQPQHF
NA	NA	TRBJ2-5	TRBV7-2	14	TGTGCCAGCACCCTCTTTGGGGGCGGAGAGACCCAGTACTTC	CASTLFGGGETQYF
NA	NA	TRBJ1-4	TRBV6-5	15	TGTGCCAGCAGCACCTCAGGGGCCGGTAATGAAAAACTGTTTTTT	CASSTSGAGNEKLFF
NA	NA	TRBJ2-7	TRBV21-1	18	TGTGCCAGCAGCAAACGGAAAGTGTATCGGGGACAGTCCTACGAGCAGTACTTC	CASSKRKVYRGQSYEQYF
TRBD2	NA	TRBJ2-7	TRBV7-8	17	TGTGCCAGCAGCTGGGGACTAGCGGGGGGGTCTTCCTACGAGCAGTACTTC	CASSWGLAGGSSYEQYF
NA	NA	TRBJ1-2	TRBV28	12	TGTGCCAGCAGGCGAGGGGGATATGGCTACACCTTC	CASRRGGYGYTF
NA	NA	TRBJ2-7	TRBV27	15	TGTGCCAGCAGTTCCCCCATTAGCTCACCTTACGAGCAGTACTTC	CASSSPISSPYEQYF